This T cell receptor (beta chain) is drawn from a study of blood T cell repertoires in COVID-19. At the level of the study: Acute and convalescent COVID-19 samples came from the United States, Italy and Spain. Sources were T cells, B-cell-depleted T cells, or PBMCs; the material itself was cDNA or gDNA.

Using immunoSEQ multiplex PCR, the repertoire was profiled, and TCRdb retains in-frame clones only, with some absent. The sample records roughly 97,000 clones, 91% being singletons. This clone has only a few counts. Sequences were obtained from peripheral blood. This receptor was obtained from a human donor in a cohort sampled during active COVID-19.

CDR3 loop: CASSQAGDNFNYGYTF. The DNA of the CDR3 is TGCGCCAGCAGCCAGGCCGGGGACAACTTTAACTATGGCTACACCTTC. The chain employs TRBV4-1 and TRBJ1-2; a possible D gene is TRBD1 (6 bases). Germline V lookup: CDR1 MGHRA, CDR2 YSYEKL. This CDR3 region has 16 residues. Trimming stripped 3 bases from V and 1 base from J, with 15 bases between.